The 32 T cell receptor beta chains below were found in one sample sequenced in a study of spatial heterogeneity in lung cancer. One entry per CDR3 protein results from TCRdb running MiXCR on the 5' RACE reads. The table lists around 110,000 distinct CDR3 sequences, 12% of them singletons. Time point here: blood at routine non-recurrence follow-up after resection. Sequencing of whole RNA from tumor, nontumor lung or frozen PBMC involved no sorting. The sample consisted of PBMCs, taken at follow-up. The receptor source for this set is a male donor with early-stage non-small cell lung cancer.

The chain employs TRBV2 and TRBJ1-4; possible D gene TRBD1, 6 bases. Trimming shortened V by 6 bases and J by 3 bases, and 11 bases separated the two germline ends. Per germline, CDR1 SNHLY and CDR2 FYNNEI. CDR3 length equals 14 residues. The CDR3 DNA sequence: TGTGCCAGCAGGGGGGGGCTGGCTAATGAAAAACTGTTTTTT. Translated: CASRGGLANEKLFF.

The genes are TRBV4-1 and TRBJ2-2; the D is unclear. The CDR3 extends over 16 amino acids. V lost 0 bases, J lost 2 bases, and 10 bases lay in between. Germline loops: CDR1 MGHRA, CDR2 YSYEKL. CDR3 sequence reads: CASSQDKARNTGELFF. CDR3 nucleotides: TGCGCCAGCAGCCAAGATAAGGCTAGAAACACCGGGGAGCTGTTTTTT.

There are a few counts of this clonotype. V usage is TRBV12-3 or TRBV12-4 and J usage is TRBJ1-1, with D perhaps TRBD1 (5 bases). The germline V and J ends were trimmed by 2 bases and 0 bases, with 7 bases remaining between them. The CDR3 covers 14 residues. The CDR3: CASSLRGLNTEAFF. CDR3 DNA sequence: TGTGCCAGCAGTTTAAGGGGTTTGAACACTGAAGCTTTCTTT.

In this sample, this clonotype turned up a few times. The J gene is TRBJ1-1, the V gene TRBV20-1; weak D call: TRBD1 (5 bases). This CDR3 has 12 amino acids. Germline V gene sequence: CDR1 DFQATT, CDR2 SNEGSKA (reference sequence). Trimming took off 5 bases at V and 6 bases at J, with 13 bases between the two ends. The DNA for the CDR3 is TGCAGTGCTTTACCTCGGGGGGCTGAAGCTTTCTTT. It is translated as CSALPRGAEAFF.

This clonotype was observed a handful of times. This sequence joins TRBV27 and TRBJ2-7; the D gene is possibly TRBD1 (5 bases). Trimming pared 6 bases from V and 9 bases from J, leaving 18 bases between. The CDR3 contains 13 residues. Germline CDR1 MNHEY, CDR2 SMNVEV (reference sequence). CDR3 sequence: CASSQDNRGVQYF. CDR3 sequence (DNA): TGTGCCAGCAGCCAGGACAACCGTGGTGTGCAGTACTTC.

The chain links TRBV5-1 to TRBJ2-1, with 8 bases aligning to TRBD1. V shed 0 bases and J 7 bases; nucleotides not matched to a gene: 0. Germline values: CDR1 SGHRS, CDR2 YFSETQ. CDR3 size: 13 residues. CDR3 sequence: CASSLGTGNEQFF. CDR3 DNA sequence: TGCGCCAGCAGCTTGGGGACAGGGAATGAGCAGTTCTTC. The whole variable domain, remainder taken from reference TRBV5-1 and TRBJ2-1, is KAGVTQTPRYLIKTRGQQVTLSCSPISGHRSVSWYQQTPGQGLQFLFEYFSETQRNKGNFPGRFSGRQFSNSRSEMNVSTLELGDSALYLCASSLGTGNEQFFGPGTRLTVL.

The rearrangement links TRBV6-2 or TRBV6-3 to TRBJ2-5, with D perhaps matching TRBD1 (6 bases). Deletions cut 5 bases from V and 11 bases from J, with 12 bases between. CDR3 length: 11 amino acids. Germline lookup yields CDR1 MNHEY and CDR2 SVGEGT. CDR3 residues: CASSPRGQQYF. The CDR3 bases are TGTGCCAGCAGTCCCCGGGGACAACAGTACTTC.

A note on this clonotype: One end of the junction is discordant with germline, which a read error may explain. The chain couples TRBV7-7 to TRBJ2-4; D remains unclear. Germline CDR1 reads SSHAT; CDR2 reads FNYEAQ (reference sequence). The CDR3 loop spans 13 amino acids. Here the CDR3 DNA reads TGTGCTAGCAGCCTTCTCGGCAAAAACATTCAGTACTTC. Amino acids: CASSLLGKNIQYF.

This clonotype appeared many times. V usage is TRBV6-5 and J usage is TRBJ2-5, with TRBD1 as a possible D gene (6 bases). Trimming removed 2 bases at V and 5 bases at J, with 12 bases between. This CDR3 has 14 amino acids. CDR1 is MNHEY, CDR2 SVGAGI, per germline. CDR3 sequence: CASSYVGAGETQYF. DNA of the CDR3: TGTGCCAGCAGTTACGTGGGGGCTGGGGAGACCCAGTACTTC.

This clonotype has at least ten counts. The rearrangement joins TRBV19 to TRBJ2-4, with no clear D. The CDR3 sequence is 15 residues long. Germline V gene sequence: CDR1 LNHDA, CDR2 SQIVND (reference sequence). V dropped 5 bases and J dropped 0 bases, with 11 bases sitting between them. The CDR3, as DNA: TGTGCCAGTAGTCCCCCTGCCGGAGCCAAAAACATTCAGTACTTC. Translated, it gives CASSPPAGAKNIQYF.

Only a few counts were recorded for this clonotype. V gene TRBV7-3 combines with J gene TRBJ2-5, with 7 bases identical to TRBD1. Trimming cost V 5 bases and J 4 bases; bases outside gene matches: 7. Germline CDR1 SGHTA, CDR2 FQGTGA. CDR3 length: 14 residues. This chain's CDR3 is CASSRTGAGETQYF. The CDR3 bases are TGTGCCAGCAGCCGAACAGGGGCTGGAGAGACCCAGTACTTC.

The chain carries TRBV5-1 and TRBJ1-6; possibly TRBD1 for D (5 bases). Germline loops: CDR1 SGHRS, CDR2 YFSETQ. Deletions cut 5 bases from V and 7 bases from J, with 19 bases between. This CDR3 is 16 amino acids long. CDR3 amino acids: CASRGLPGNENSPLHF. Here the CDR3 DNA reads TGCGCCAGCAGAGGATTGCCAGGGAACGAGAATTCACCCCTCCACTTT.

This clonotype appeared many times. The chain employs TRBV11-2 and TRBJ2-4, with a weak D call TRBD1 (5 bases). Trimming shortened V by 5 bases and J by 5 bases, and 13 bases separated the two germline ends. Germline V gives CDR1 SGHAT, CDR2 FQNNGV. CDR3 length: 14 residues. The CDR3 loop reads CASSPGFMENIQYF. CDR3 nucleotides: TGTGCCAGCAGCCCAGGGTTTATGGAAAACATTCAGTACTTC.

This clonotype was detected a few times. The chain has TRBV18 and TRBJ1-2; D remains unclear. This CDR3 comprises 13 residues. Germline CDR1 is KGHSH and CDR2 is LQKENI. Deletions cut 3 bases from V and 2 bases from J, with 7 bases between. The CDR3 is CASSPEQNYGYTF. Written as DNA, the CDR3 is TGTGCCAGCTCACCCGAACAGAACTATGGCTACACCTTC.

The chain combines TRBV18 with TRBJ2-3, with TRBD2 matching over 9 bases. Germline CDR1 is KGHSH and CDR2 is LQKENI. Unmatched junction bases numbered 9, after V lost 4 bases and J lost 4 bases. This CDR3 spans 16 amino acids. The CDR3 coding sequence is TGTGCCAGCTCACGGTCGCTAGCGGGGTCGGCAGATACGCAGTATTTT. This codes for CASSRSLAGSADTQYF.

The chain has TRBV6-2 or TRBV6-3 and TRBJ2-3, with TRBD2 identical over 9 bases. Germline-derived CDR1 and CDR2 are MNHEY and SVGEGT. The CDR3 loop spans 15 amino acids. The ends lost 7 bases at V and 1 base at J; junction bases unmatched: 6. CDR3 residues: CASTKSGGRTDTQYF. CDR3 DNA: TGTGCCAGCACCAAGAGCGGGGGGCGCACAGATACGCAGTATTTT.

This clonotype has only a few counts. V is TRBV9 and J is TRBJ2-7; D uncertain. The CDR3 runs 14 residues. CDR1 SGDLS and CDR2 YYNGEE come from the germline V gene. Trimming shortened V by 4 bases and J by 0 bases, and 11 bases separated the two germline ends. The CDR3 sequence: CASSPWTGSYEQYF. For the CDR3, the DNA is TGTGCCAGCAGCCCTTGGACGGGCTCCTACGAGCAGTACTTC.

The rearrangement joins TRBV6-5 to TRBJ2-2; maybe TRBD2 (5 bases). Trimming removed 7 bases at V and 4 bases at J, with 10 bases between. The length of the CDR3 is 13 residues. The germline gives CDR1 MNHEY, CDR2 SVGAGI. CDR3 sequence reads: CASIERVTGELFF. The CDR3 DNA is TGTGCCAGCATCGAGAGGGTCACCGGGGAGCTGTTTTTT.

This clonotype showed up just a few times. The CDR3 is CASTMGSDREQYF. The DNA for the CDR3 is TGTGCCAGCACGATGGGGTCCGACCGCGAGCAGTACTTC. The chain employs TRBV6-1 and TRBJ2-7; D ambiguous. Per the germline V gene, CDR1 is MNHNS and CDR2 is SASEGT. V gave up 7 bases and J gave up 6 bases, with 16 bases separating them. The CDR3 extends over 13 amino acids.

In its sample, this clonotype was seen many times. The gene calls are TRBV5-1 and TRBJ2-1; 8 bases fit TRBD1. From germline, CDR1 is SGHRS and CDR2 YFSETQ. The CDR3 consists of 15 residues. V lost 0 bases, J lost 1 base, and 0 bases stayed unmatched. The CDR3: CASSLGQGSYNEQFF. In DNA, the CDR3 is TGCGCCAGCAGCTTGGGACAGGGGTCCTACAATGAGCAGTTCTTC.

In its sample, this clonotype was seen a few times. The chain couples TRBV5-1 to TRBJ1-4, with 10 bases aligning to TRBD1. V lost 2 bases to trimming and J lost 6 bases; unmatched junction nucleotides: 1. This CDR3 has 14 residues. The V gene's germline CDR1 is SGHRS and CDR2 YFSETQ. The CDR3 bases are TGCGCCAGCAGCTTCGGGACAGGGGATGAAAAACTGTTTTTT. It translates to CASSFGTGDEKLFF.

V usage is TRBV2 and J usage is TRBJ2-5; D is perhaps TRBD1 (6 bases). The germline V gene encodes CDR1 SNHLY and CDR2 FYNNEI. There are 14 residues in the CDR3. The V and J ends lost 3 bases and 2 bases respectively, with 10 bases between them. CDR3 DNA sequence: TGTGCCAGCAGTGACGGACAGACTCAAGAGACCCAGTACTTC. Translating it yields CASSDGQTQETQYF.

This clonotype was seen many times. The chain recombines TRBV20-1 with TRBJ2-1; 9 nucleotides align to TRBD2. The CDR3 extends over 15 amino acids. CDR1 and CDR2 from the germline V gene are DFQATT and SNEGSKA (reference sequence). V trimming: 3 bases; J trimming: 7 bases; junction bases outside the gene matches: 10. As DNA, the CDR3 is TGCAGTGCTAGCCGGGGGCGGGGGGGCCCGAATGAGCAGTTCTTC. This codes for CSASRGRGGPNEQFF.

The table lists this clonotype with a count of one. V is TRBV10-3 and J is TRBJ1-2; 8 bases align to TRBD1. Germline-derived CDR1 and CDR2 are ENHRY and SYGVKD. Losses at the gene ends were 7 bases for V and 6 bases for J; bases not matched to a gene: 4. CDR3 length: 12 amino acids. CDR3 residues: CAITPDRDGYTF. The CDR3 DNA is TGTGCCATCACCCCGGACAGGGATGGCTACACCTTC.

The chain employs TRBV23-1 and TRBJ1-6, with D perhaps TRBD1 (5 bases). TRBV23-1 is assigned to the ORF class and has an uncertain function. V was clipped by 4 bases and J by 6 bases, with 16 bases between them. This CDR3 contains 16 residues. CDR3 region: CASSLWDRLSNSPLHF. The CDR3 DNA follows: TGCGCCAGCAGTCTTTGGGACCGACTGTCTAATTCACCCCTCCACTTT.

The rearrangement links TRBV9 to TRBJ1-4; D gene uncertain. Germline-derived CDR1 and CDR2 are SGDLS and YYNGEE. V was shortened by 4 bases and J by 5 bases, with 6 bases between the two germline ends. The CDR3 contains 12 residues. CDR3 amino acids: CASSTRNEKLFF. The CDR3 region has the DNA TGTGCCAGCAGCACTCGAAATGAAAAACTGTTTTTT.

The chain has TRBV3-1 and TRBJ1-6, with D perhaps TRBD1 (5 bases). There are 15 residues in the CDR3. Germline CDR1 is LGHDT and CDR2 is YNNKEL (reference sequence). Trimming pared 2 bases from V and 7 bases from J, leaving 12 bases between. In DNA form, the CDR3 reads TGTGCCAGCAGCCAATCTCCCGGGACGAATTCACCCCTCCACTTT. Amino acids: CASSQSPGTNSPLHF.

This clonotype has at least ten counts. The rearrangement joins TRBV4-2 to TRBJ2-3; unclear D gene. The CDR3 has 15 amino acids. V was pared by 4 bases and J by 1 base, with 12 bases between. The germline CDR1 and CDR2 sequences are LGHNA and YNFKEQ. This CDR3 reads CASSRQSGGTDTQYF. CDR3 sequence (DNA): TGTGCCAGCAGCCGCCAGAGTGGCGGCACAGATACGCAGTATTTT.

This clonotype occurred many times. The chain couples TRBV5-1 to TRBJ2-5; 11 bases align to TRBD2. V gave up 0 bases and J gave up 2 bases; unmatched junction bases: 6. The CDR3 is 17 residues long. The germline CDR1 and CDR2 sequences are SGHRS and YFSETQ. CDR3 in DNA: TGCGCCAGCAGCTTGGGCCAACTAGCGGGGGCTCAAGAGACCCAGTACTTC. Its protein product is CASSLGQLAGAQETQYF.

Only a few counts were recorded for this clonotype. The CDR3 DNA follows: TGTGCCACCAGAGCCACACAGGGCAACACCGGGGAGCTGTTTTTT. It specifies CATRATQGNTGELFF. This chain joins TRBV24-1 and TRBJ2-2, with D possibly TRBD1 on 6 matching bases. Germline assignment: CDR1 KGHDR and CDR2 SFDVKD. This CDR3 is built from 15 residues. V was cut by 7 bases and J by 2 bases, with 13 bases left in between.

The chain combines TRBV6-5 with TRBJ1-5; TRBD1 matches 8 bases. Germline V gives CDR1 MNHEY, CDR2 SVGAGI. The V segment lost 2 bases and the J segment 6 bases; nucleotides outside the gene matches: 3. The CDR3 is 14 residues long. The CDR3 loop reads CASSYGQGAQPQHF. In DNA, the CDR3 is TGTGCCAGCAGTTACGGACAGGGAGCTCAGCCCCAGCATTTT.

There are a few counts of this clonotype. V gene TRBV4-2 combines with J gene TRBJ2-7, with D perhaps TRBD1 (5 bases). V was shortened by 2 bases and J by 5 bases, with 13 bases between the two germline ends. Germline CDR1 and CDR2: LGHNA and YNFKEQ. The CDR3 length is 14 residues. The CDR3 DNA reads TGTGCCAGCAGCCAAACTACCAGGGTCCACGAGCAGTACTTC. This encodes CASSQTTRVHEQYF.